This paragraph reports one TCR beta chain. Its antigen remains unknown. These data belong to a study of T cells in narcolepsy. Assay: immunoSEQ multiplex PCR; the TCRdb copy retains only in-frame clones and omits some. The sample holds around 42,000 clones, about 91% seen once. The CDR3 length is 11 residues. The V and J ends lost 3 bases and 0 bases respectively, with 2 bases between them. Germline V gene lookup returns CDR1 SQVTM and CDR2 ANQGSEA. Study results and caveats: Autoreactive clonotypes reportedly recurred in blood of same and different patients, not controls.

The chain combines TRBV29-1 with TRBJ1-1; D remains unclear. This receptor was identified in a human donor with narcolepsy. The sequencing sample was made of CD45RA- memory CD4+ T cells from PBMCs. This CDR3 is CSVDVNTEAFF. CDR3 nucleotides: TGCAGCGTTGATGTGAACACTGAAGCTTTCTTT.